Below, one T cell receptor (beta chain) is given with its context. Per the study methods: Researchers report that nucleated cell counts were estimated from reference gene primer amplification. Data came from immunoSEQ multiplex PCR; TCRdb stores just in-frame clones and leaves some out. V and J calls and clone size are as listed in that table; D and trimming were resolved from the DNA. Counted here are 200,000 to 250,000 clones, around 86% occurring once; the ten biggest clones make up approximately 13%. This entry is derived from a study of blood T cell repertoires in COVID-19. The wider study: Collection of acute and convalescent COVID-19 samples took place in the United States, Italy and Spain. The analysed material was cDNA or gDNA that came from T cells, B-cell-depleted T cells, or PBMCs.

CDR3 length: 18 residues. V was clipped by 4 bases and J by 6 bases; unmatched bases: 17. Germline CDR1 is SGHRS and CDR2 is YFSETQ. V and J are TRBV5-1 and TRBJ2-7, with 12 bases identical to TRBD1. The clonotype originates from a man aged 80 or over with acute or convalescent COVID-19. Sequenced: peripheral blood. In nucleotides, the CDR3 is TGCGCCAGCAGCCTGGAAGGGGCCCCGGGACAGGGGGCTGGCGAGCAGTACTTC. Translating gives CASSLEGAPGQGAGEQYF.